This section outlines one TCR beta chain sequence together with its context. PCR involved 60 Vbeta and 13 Jbeta primers. TCRdb's table, derived via immunoSEQ multiplex PCR, lists solely in-frame clones and lacks some. The sample has tens of thousands of clones; around 68% are singletons. Looked up from germline, CDR1 is MGHRA and CDR2 is YSYEKL. CDR3 length equals 17 residues. After removal of 5 bases from V and 4 bases from J, the junction contained 10 bases not matched to a gene. This sample is drawn from a study of cytomegalovirus exposure and HLA in healthy donors. The specimen sequenced was PBMCs. The chain joins TRBV4-1 to TRBJ2-2; 10 bases agree with TRBD2. The origin of this receptor is a man aged 40-50 years in good health and CMV-seropositive. This CDR3 is CASSSGRSGRATGELFF. The CDR3 region has the DNA TGCGCCAGCAGCTCGGGAAGAAGCGGGAGGGCCACCGGGGAGCTGTTTTTT.